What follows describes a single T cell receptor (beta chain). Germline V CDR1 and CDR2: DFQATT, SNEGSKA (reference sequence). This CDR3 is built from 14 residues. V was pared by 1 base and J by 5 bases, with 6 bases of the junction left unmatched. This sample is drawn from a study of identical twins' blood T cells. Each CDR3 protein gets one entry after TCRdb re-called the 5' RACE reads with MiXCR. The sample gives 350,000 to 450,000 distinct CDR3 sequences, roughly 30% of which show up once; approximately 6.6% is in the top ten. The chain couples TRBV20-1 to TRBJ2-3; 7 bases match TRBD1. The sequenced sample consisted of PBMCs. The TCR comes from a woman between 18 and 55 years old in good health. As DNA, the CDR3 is TGCAGTGCTAGAGGTCCTCCAGGGGGAGATACGCAGTATTTT. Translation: CSARGPPGGDTQYF.